The 10 T cell receptor beta chains presented below share a single source sample, sequenced in a study of blood T cell repertoires in COVID-19. Only in-frame clones appear in the TCRdb table, and some are missing; sequencing was by immunoSEQ multiplex PCR. The repertoire holds 250,000 or so clones, with roughly nine tenths as singletons. Input material: peripheral blood. These receptors came from a woman in her 40s who had recovered from COVID-19.

V gene TRBV4-1 combines with J gene TRBJ2-1, with TRBD1 identical over 8 bases. Germline V CDR1 and CDR2: MGHRA, YSYEKL. V trimming: 2 bases; J trimming: 8 bases; junction bases outside the gene matches: 5. This CDR3 has 14 residues. DNA for the CDR3: TGCGCCAGCAGCCAATTAGACAGGGGCCATGAGCAGTTCTTC. It translates to CASSQLDRGHEQFF.

The chain employs TRBV7-8 and TRBJ1-2; possible D gene TRBD1, 5 bases. CDR3 length equals 15 residues. V lost 5 bases, J lost 8 bases, and 21 bases lay in between. Germline V gives CDR1 SGHVS, CDR2 FQNEAQ. The CDR3: CASSPDAREGGGYTF. The CDR3 DNA reads TGTGCCAGCAGCCCCGACGCCAGGGAGGGAGGAGGCTACACCTTC.

V is TRBV5-1 and J is TRBJ1-4; 8 bases match TRBD1. The CDR3 sequence is 16 residues long. The J segment lost 0 bases and the V segment lost 4 bases, leaving 5 bases of the junction unmatched. CDR1 is SGHRS, CDR2 YFSETQ, per germline. The CDR3 is CASSKTGETTNEKLFF. DNA of the CDR3: TGCGCCAGCAGCAAGACAGGGGAAACAACTAATGAAAAACTGTTTTTT.

In its sample, this clone was seen a few times. V and J are TRBV2 and TRBJ1-1, with TRBD1 identical over 9 bases. The V and J ends lost 3 bases and 9 bases, in that order; junction bases with no gene match: 5. The CDR3 contains 13 residues. Germline V gene sequence: CDR1 SNHLY, CDR2 FYNNEI. CDR3 amino acids: CASSDQGQGKAFF. The CDR3 DNA follows: TGTGCCAGCAGTGATCAGGGACAGGGTAAAGCTTTCTTT.

The V call is TRBV7-2, the J call TRBJ2-1; 13 bases match TRBD2. The V segment lost 1 base and the J segment 7 bases; nucleotides outside the gene matches: 1. The CDR3 spans 15 residues. From germline, CDR1 is SGHTA and CDR2 FQGNSA. This CDR3 reads CASSLELAGGNEQFF. CDR3 DNA sequence: TGTGCCAGCAGCTTAGAACTAGCGGGAGGGAATGAGCAGTTCTTC.

V and J are TRBV5-6 and TRBJ2-1; perhaps TRBD2 as D (6 bases). CDR3 length: 16 amino acids. The V and J ends lost 6 bases and 2 bases respectively, with 18 bases between them. Germline assignment: CDR1 SGHDT and CDR2 YYEEEE. The CDR3 DNA follows: TGTGCCAGCACGCTAAAAGGGACTTATACCTACAATGAGCAGTTCTTC. The encoded protein is CASTLKGTYTYNEQFF.

The chain recombines TRBV28 with TRBJ2-7; TRBD1 matches 7 bases. Germline trimming cut 6 bases from V and 5 bases from J; bases unmatched to any gene: 19. CDR1 is MDHEN and CDR2 is SYDVKM in the germline V gene. The CDR3 length is 17 residues. The CDR3 spells CASSSPAAGGSDNEQYF. CDR3 DNA: TGTGCCAGCAGCTCCCCCGCGGCAGGGGGATCCGATAACGAGCAGTACTTC.

The chain is built from TRBV23-1 and TRBJ2-7; 11 bases fit TRBD1. TRBV23-1 qualifies as an ORF whose function is uncertain. V was pared by 0 bases and J by 5 bases, with 6 bases of the junction left unmatched. There are 16 residues in the CDR3. The CDR3 bases are TGCGCCAGCAGTCAATCGCGGGGACAGGGGGGCCACGAGCAGTACTTC. Its protein is CASSQSRGQGGHEQYF.

This chain links TRBV19 with TRBJ1-2; 10 positions match TRBD1. Germline V lookup: CDR1 LNHDA, CDR2 SQIVND (reference sequence). The J segment lost 4 bases and the V segment lost 7 bases, leaving 6 bases of the junction unmatched. The CDR3 spans 14 residues. The CDR3: CASTRQGALYGYTF. CDR3 bases: TGTGCCAGTACCAGACAGGGGGCCCTCTATGGCTACACCTTC. Using reference TRBV19 and TRBJ1-2 for the parts outside the CDR3, the full variable domain is DGGITQSPKYLFRKEGQNVTLSCEQNLNHDAMYWYRQDPGQGLRLIYYSQIVNDFQKGDIAEGYSVSREKKESFPLTVTSAQKNPTAFYLCASTRQGALYGYTFGSGTRLTVV.

The chain has TRBV5-5 and TRBJ2-3, with 7 bases identical to TRBD1. J lost 2 bases, V lost 0 bases, and 6 bases had no gene match. This CDR3 comprises 16 residues. Germline V gene data show CDR1 as SGHKS and CDR2 as YYEKEE (reference sequence). CDR3 sequence (DNA): TGTGCCAGCAGCTTGGTGGGGACAGCCCCCACAGATACGCAGTATTTT. Translated: CASSLVGTAPTDTQYF.